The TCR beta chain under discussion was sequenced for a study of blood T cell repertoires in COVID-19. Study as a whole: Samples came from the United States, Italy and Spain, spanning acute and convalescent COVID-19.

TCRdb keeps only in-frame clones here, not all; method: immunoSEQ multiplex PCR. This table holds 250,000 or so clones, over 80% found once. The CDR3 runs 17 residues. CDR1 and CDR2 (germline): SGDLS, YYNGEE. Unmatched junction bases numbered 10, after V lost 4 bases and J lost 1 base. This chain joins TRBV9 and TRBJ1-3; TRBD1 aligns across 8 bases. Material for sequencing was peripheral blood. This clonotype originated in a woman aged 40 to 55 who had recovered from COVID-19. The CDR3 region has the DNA TGTGCCAGCAGCACAGCCCCGACAGGGGCGTCTGGAAACACCATATATTTT. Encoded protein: CASSTAPTGASGNTIYF.